These 9 T cell receptor beta chains share one sample of origin, sequenced in a study of beta chain features in type 1 diabetes. Study-wide findings and caveats: Within each of all four CD4+ subsets, Type 1 diabetes patients had TCRB CDR3s that were moderately but significantly shorter.

cDNA synthesis used the whole RNA isolate, giving expressed TCRB sequences. The method was immunoSEQ multiplex PCR; TCRdb's version includes in-frame clones alone and lacks a portion of them. Of nearly 700,000 clones listed, roughly an eighth are singletons. No antigens are known for them. The material sequenced was naive CD4+ T cells from blood. Receptors originate from a man between 18 and 29 years old with type 1 diabetes.

The chain recombines TRBV10-2 with TRBJ1-6; D unresolved. Trimming pared 0 bases from V and 6 bases from J, leaving 6 bases between. Germline CDR1 reads WSHSY; CDR2 reads SAAADI. This CDR3 has 14 amino acids. The CDR3 coding sequence is TGCGCCAGCAGTGAGTCGATGGGTAATTCACCCCTCCACTTT. Protein: CASSESMGNSPLHF.

This chain links TRBV5-1 with TRBJ2-7; 7 bases match TRBD1. V was clipped by 4 bases and J by 3 bases; unmatched bases: 10. CDR1 is SGHRS, CDR2 YFSETQ, per germline. CDR3 length: 15 amino acids. The CDR3 region has the DNA TGCGCCAGCAGCGCTGGGGGACAGCCGAGCTACGAGCAGTACTTC. Translated: CASSAGGQPSYEQYF.

The rearrangement links TRBV7-9 to TRBJ1-1; TRBD1 agrees at 7 bases. The CDR3 has 14 residues. V shed 5 bases, J shed 2 bases, and the junction held 5 bases outside the gene matches. The germline CDR1 and CDR2 sequences are SEHNR and FQNEAQ (reference sequence). The CDR3: CASSPQGGNTEAFF. CDR3 nucleotides: TGTGCCAGCAGCCCTCAGGGGGGAAACACTGAAGCTTTCTTT.

There are a few counts of this clone. The gene calls are TRBV15 and TRBJ1-5, with D maybe TRBD1 (5 bases). The V end was cut by 0 bases, the J end by 3 bases, with 18 bases between. Germline V gene sequence: CDR1 LNHNV, CDR2 YYDKDF (reference sequence). The CDR3 contains 18 residues. The CDR3 here is CATSRDPMGPSPNQPQHF. In DNA, the CDR3 is TGTGCCACCAGCAGAGACCCAATGGGACCGAGTCCCAATCAGCCCCAGCATTTT.

The rearrangement links TRBV4-1 to TRBJ1-4; TRBD1 might be the D (6 bases). The CDR3 runs 13 residues. V was shortened by 10 bases and J by 8 bases, with 17 bases between the two germline ends. CDR1 and CDR2 from the germline V gene are MGHRA and YSYEKL. CDR3 nucleotide sequence: TGCGCCATAGGGGGGGAGGGAAAAGAAAAACTGTTTTTT. Translation gives CAIGGEGKEKLFF.

The chain recombines TRBV25-1 with TRBJ1-1; TRBD1 matches at 7 bases. CDR1 is MGHDK, CDR2 SYGVNS, per germline. V trimming: 2 bases; J trimming: 2 bases; junction bases outside the gene matches: 2. The CDR3 spans 14 residues. CDR3 region: CASSEGTANTEAFF. The CDR3 nucleotides read TGTGCCAGCAGTGAAGGGACAGCTAACACTGAAGCTTTCTTT.

The rearrangement joins TRBV5-1 to TRBJ2-5; the D gene is possibly TRBD1 (5 bases). CDR3 length: 14 residues. The V gene lost 6 bases and the J gene lost 5 bases, with 17 bases spanning the gap. Germline V lookup: CDR1 SGHRS, CDR2 YFSETQ. Written as DNA, the CDR3 is TGCGCCAGCACCACAGGATGGGGCGAGGAGACCCAGTACTTC. Translating gives CASTTGWGEETQYF.

In this sample, this clone turned up a few times. The J gene is TRBJ1-1, the V gene TRBV5-6; D might be TRBD1 (5 bases). The germline V gene encodes CDR1 SGHDT and CDR2 YYEEEE. This CDR3 is built from 15 residues. The V end was cut by 0 bases, the J end by 4 bases, with 13 bases between. In DNA, the CDR3 is TGTGCCAGCAGCTTGGTCAGGGCCCCGAGCACTGAAGCTTTCTTT. Protein: CASSLVRAPSTEAFF.

The sample holds a few counts of this clone. The chain couples TRBV7-8 to TRBJ2-5; 9 positions agree with TRBD1. The CDR3 totals 15 residues. Germline lookup yields CDR1 SGHVS and CDR2 FQNEAQ. V was pared by 4 bases and J by 5 bases, with 8 bases of the junction left unmatched. The chain's CDR3 is CASSSTGGVLETQYF. The CDR3 DNA reads as TGTGCCAGCAGCTCTACAGGGGGCGTCTTGGAGACCCAGTACTTC.